The T cell receptor (beta chain) described here comes from a study of response to subunit inactivated influenza vaccine. Whole-study findings and limits: Every seasonal influenza vaccination brings in few new T cells, the authors suggested.

In regard to this clonotype: The antigen remains undetermined.

This CDR3 region has 12 residues. V dropped 7 bases and J dropped 9 bases, with 14 bases sitting between them. Germline lookup yields CDR1 SGHRS and CDR2 YFSETQ. TCRdb used MiXCR to reprocess the RT-PCR reads, holding one entry per CDR3 protein. Of 400,000 to 650,000 distinct CDR3 sequences listed, roughly 7.9% are singletons. The chain couples TRBV5-1 to TRBJ2-1, with D unresolved. The TCR comes from a man between 50 and 75 years old who received an inactivated influenza vaccine. The sample consisted of PBMCs from blood, taken roughly 24 months after vaccination. The CDR3 sequence: CASSNLGFEQFF. In DNA form, the CDR3 reads TGCGCCAGCTCCAACCTAGGGTTTGAGCAGTTCTTC. The complete variable domain, with remaining parts taken from reference TRBV5-1 and TRBJ2-1, reads KAGVTQTPRYLIKTRGQQVTLSCSPISGHRSVSWYQQTPGQGLQFLFEYFSETQRNKGNFPGRFSGRQFSNSRSEMNVSTLELGDSALYLCASSNLGFEQFFGPGTRLTVL.